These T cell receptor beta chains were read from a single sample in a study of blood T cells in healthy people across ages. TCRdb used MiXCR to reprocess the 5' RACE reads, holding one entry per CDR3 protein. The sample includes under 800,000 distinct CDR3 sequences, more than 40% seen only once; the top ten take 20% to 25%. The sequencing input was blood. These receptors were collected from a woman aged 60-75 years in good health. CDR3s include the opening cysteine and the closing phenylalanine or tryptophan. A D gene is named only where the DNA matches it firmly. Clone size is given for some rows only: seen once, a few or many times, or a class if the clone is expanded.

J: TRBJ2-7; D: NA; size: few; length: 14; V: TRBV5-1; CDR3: CASGIEGSNYEQYF; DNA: TGCGCCAGCGGCATTGAGGGATCAAACTACGAGCAGTACTTC
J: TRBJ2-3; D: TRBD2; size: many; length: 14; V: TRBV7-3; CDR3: CASSLGDYTDTQYF; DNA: TGTGCCAGCAGCTTAGGGGACTACACAGATACGCAGTATTTT
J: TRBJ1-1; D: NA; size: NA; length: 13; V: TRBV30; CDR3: CAWSVRGSRSAFF; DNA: TGTGCCTGGAGTGTACGGGGTTCTCGATCGGCTTTCTTT
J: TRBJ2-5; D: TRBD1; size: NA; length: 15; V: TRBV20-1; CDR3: CSARTGTGGEETQYF; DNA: TGCAGTGCTAGAACCGGGACAGGGGGCGAGGAGACCCAGTACTTC
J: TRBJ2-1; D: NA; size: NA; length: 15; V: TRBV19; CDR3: CASSPSGFSYNEQFF; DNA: TGTGCCAGTAGCCCCTCTGGATTTAGTTACAATGAGCAGTTCTTC
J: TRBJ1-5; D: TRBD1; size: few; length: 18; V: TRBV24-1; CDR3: CATSDFLTTGGYGQPQHF; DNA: TGTGCCACCAGTGATTTCCTGACGACAGGGGGCTATGGTCAGCCCCAGCATTTT
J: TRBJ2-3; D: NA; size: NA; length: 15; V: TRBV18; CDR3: CASSPLLEVSDTQYF; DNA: TGTGCCAGCTCACCACTGCTGGAAGTTTCAGATACGCAGTATTTT
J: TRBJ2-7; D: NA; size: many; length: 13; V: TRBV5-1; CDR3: CASSLEQTYEQYF; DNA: TGCGCCAGCAGCTTGGAACAGACCTACGAGCAGTACTTC
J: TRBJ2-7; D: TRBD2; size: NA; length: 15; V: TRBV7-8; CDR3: CASSLLGLALDEQYF; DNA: TGTGCCAGCAGCTTATTGGGACTAGCCTTGGATGAGCAGTACTTC
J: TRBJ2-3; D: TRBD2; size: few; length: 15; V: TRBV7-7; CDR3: CASSLGLGPTDTQYF; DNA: TGTGCTAGCAGCTTAGGACTAGGCCCCACAGATACGCAGTATTTT
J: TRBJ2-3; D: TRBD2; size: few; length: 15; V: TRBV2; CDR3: CASRETSGGSDTQYF; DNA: TGTGCCAGCAGAGAGACTAGCGGGGGATCAGATACGCAGTATTTT
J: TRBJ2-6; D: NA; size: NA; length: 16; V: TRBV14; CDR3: CASSSRQVSGANVLTF; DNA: TGTGCCAGCAGCAGTCGACAGGTCTCTGGGGCCAACGTCCTGACTTTC
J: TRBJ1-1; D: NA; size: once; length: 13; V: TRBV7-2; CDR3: CASSAQGFTEAFF; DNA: TGTGCCAGCAGCGCACAGGGTTTCACTGAAGCTTTCTTT
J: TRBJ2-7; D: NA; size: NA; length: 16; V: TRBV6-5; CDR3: CASSSDRTGSSYEQYF; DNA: TGTGCCAGCAGCTCTGATCGCACAGGGTCTTCCTACGAGCAGTACTTC
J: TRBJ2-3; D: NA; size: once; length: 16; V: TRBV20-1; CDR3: CSARDLGHQSTDTQYF; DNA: TGCAGTGCTAGAGATCTCGGGCACCAGAGCACAGATACGCAGTATTTT
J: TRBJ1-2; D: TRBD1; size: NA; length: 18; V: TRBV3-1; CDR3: CASSQQGTVGAANYGYTF; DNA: TGTGCCAGCAGCCAACAGGGGACAGTGGGGGCAGCTAACTATGGCTACACCTTC
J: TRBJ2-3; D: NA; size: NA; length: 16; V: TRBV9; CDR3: CASSVVGGLPTDTQYF; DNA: TGTGCCAGCAGCGTAGTAGGAGGGCTACCCACAGATACGCAGTATTTT
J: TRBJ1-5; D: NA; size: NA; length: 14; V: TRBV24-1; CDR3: CATSDTTAYQPQHF; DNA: TGTGCCACCAGTGATACCACAGCGTATCAGCCCCAGCATTTT
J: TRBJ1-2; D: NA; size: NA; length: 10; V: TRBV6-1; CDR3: CASSELGYTF; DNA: TGTGCCAGCAGTGAACTTGGCTACACCTTC
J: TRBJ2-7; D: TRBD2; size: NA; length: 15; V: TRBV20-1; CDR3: CSATGTSDSYNEQYF; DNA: TGCAGTGCTACCGGGACTAGCGACTCCTACAATGAGCAGTACTTC
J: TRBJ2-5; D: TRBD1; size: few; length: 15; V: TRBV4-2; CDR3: CASSFTPDRAGTQYF; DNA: TGTGCCAGCAGCTTTACCCCAGACAGGGCCGGGACCCAGTACTTC
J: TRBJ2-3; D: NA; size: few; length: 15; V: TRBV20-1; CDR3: CSARDFGQLTDTQYF; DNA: TGCAGTGCTAGAGATTTTGGACAACTCACAGATACGCAGTATTTT
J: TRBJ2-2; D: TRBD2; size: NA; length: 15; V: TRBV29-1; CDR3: CSVLQLAGDTGELFF; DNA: TGCAGCGTCCTCCAGCTAGCGGGAGACACCGGGGAGCTGTTTTTT
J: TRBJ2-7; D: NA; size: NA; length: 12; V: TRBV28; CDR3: CASNPGSYEQYF; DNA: TGTGCCAGCAATCCAGGTAGCTACGAGCAGTACTTC
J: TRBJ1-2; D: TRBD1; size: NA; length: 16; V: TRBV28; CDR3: CASTTGQGVNNYGYTF; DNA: TGTGCCAGCACGACGGGGCAGGGGGTCAATAACTATGGCTACACCTTC
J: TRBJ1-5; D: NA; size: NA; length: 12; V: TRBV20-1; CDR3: CSARLSNQPQHF; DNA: TGCAGTGCTAGGTTAAGCAATCAGCCCCAGCATTTT
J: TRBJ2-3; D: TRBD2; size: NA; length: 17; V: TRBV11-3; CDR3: CASSFGGLAGFTDTQYF; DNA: TGTGCCAGCAGCTTTGGCGGACTAGCGGGGTTCACAGATACGCAGTATTTT
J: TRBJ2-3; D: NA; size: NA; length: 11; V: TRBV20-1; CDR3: CSASREVTQYF; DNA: TGCAGTGCTAGTCGGGAAGTCACGCAGTATTTT
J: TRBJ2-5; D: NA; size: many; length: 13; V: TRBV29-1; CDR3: CSVRGHNQETQYF; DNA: TGCAGCGTTCGGGGACATAACCAAGAGACCCAGTACTTC
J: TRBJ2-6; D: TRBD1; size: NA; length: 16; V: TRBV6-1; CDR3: CASRVGTAAGANVLTF; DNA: TGTGCCAGCAGGGTTGGGACAGCCGCTGGGGCCAACGTCCTGACTTTC
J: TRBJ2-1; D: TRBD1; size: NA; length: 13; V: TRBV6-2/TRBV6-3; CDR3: CASSNRGRNEQFF; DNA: TGTGCCAGCAGCAACAGGGGTCGGAATGAGCAGTTCTTC